This TCR beta chain was sequenced for a study of T cell responses to AZD1222 COVID-19 vaccine. Study outcomes and limitations: Increases in Spike-specific TCR breadth and depth were seen after two AZD1222 doses. Clonal diversity was possibly underestimated, and white British individuals and females predominated among donors. Sampling captured repertoires only after the peak T cell response.

Repertoires were generated with immunoSEQ multiplex PCR, while TCRdb's copy carries only in-frame clones and drops some. The sample gives some 170,000 clones, about 91% of which show up once; 4.4% is in the top ten. For this clone: What it binds is unknown.

The CDR3 consists of 14 residues. CDR1 is MDHEN and CDR2 is SYDVKM in the germline V gene. V shed 5 bases, J shed 9 bases, and the junction held 9 bases outside the gene matches. The specimen comprised peripheral blood, sampled on day 0 of MenACWY control vaccination. The chain has TRBV28 and TRBJ1-5, with 8 bases identical to TRBD1. This TCR came from an adult in good health. CDR3 nucleotide sequence: TGTGCCAGCAGTACAATCCAACAGGGGGGGCCCCAGCATTTT. Amino acids: CASSTIQQGGPQHF. Filled out from reference TRBV28 and TRBJ1-5, the complete variable domain reads DVKVTQSSRYLVKRTGEKVFLECVQDMDHENMFWYRQDPGLGLRLIYFSYDVKMKEKGDIPEGYSVSREKKERFSLILESASTNQTSMYLCASSTIQQGGPQHFGDGTRLSIL.